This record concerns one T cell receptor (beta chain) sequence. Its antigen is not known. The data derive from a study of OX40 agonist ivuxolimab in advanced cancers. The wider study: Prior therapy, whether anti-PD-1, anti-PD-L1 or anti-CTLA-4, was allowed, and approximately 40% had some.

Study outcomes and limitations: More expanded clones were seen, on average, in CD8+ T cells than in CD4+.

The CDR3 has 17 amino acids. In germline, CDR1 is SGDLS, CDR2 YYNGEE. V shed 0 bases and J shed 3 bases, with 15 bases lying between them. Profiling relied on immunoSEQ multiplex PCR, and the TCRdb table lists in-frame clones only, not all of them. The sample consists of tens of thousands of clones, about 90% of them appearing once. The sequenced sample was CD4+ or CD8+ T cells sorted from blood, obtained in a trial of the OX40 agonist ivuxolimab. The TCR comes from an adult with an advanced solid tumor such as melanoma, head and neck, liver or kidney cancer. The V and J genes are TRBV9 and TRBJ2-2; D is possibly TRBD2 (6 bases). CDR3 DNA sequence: TGTGCCAGCAGCGTAGATCTAGCCCGCGGGGACACCGGGGAGCTGTTTTTT. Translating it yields CASSVDLARGDTGELFF. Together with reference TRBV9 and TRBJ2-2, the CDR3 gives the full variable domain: DSGVTQTPKHLITATGQRVTLRCSPRSGDLSVYWYQQSLDQGLQFLIQYYNGEERAKGNILERFSAQQFPDLHSELNLSSLELGDSALYFCASSVDLARGDTGELFFGEGSRLTVL.